This TCR beta chain is drawn from a study of identical twins. The germline gives CDR1 MNHEY, CDR2 SMNVEV (reference sequence). The junction had 1 base not matched to a gene; V was cut back by 7 bases and J by 0 bases. This CDR3 has 14 amino acids. TCRdb itself ran the 5' RACE reads through MiXCR, one entry per CDR3 protein. The sample carries fewer than 250,000 distinct CDR3 sequences, about a tenth recorded once. Material for sequencing was memory (CD45RO+) T cells sorted from blood. The receptor comes from a woman between 18 and 29 years old in good health. This chain connects TRBV27 to TRBJ2-2; TRBD2 agrees at 8 bases. CDR3 bases: TGTGCCAGCATGACTAGCGCGAACACCGGGGAGCTGTTTTTT. It translates to CASMTSANTGELFF.